The 11 T cell receptor beta chains presented below share a single source sample, sequenced in a study of blood T cell repertoires in COVID-19. Only in-frame clones appear in the TCRdb table, and some are missing; sequencing was by immunoSEQ multiplex PCR. Of approximately 30,000 clones detected, roughly 80% appear once; the ten largest clones hold over 30%. Source material: peripheral blood. These TCRs come from a man in his 70s with acute or convalescent COVID-19.

V gene TRBV15 combines with J gene TRBJ2-7, with 7 bases matching TRBD1. The junction had 22 bases not matched to a gene; V was cut back by 0 bases and J by 2 bases. The CDR3 has 21 amino acids. Germline V gene sequence: CDR1 LNHNV, CDR2 YYDKDF (reference sequence). This CDR3 is CATSRDFPSSIAGDSPYEQYF. CDR3 coding DNA: TGTGCCACCAGCAGAGATTTCCCCTCCTCCATCGCTGGGGACAGCCCCTACGAGCAGTACTTC.

CDR3: CASSVSGESNQPQHF. CDR3 DNA sequence: TGTGCCAGCAGCGTTTCGGGGGAGAGCAATCAGCCCCAGCATTTT. J is TRBJ1-5 and V is TRBV9; a possible D gene is TRBD1 (5 bases). V lost 2 bases to trimming and J lost 1 base, with 10 bases between them. In germline, CDR1 is SGDLS, CDR2 YYNGEE. The CDR3 loop spans 15 amino acids.

This clone has just a few counts. The chain couples TRBV18 to TRBJ1-5, with unresolved D. The CDR3 consists of 13 residues. Germline V gene data show CDR1 as KGHSH and CDR2 as LQKENI. V was trimmed by 6 bases and J by 9 bases, leaving 15 bases between them. CDR3 region: CASSSSQAWPQHF. The CDR3 bases are TGTGCCAGCTCCTCTAGTCAAGCTTGGCCCCAGCATTTT. Filled out from reference TRBV18 and TRBJ1-5, the complete variable domain reads NAGVMQNPRHLVRRRGQEARLRCSPMKGHSHVYWYRQLPEEGLKFMVYLQKENIIDESGMPKERFSAEFPKEGPSILRIQQVVRGDSAAYFCASSSSQAWPQHFGDGTRLSIL.

The gene calls are TRBV4-2 and TRBJ2-1; 11 nucleotides line up with TRBD2. The V segment lost 5 bases and the J segment 4 bases; nucleotides outside the gene matches: 7. Germline V gene data show CDR1 as LGHNA and CDR2 as YNFKEQ. This CDR3 contains 16 residues. CDR3 sequence: CASSKLLAGEYNEQFF. Written as DNA, the CDR3 is TGTGCCAGCAGCAAACTACTAGCGGGAGAGTACAATGAGCAGTTCTTC.

The chain recombines TRBV11-2 with TRBJ2-5; TRBD1 might be the D (6 bases). Germline V lookup: CDR1 SGHAT, CDR2 FQNNGV. The CDR3 covers 15 residues. V dropped 5 bases and J dropped 7 bases, with 20 bases sitting between them. The CDR3 sequence is CASSTDWGHGRTQYF. CDR3 sequence (DNA): TGTGCCAGCAGCACCGATTGGGGGCATGGAAGGACCCAGTACTTC.

V is TRBV12-3 or TRBV12-4 and J is TRBJ2-7, with D possibly matching TRBD1 (5 bases). This CDR3 spans 13 amino acids. V lost 10 bases to trimming and J lost 6 bases, with 19 bases between them. The CDR3 DNA follows: TGTGCCATAACCCAGGGTTTCGGGTCCGAGCAGTACTTC. This sequence encodes CAITQGFGSEQYF.

The chain couples TRBV12-5 to TRBJ2-1; 9 bases align to TRBD2. With V trimmed by 5 bases and J by 9 bases, 14 bases remained unmatched. Germline V gene lookup returns CDR1 LGHNT and CDR2 FRNRAP. The CDR3 contains 16 residues. CDR3 nucleotides: TGTGCTAGTGGTGGCCGGGGACTAGCTGACATGAGTGAGCAGTTCTTC. The encoded protein is CASGGRGLADMSEQFF.

This clone was found a few times. V and J are TRBV5-6 and TRBJ1-5, with D tentatively TRBD1 (6 bases). Germline V gene sequence: CDR1 SGHDT, CDR2 YYEEEE. V was trimmed by 4 bases and J by 1 base, leaving 15 bases between them. The CDR3 runs to 16 residues. In nucleotides, the CDR3 is TGTGCCAGCAGCCGGGGGGGGCGAAGGAGCAATCAGCCCCAGCATTTT. This encodes CASSRGGRRSNQPQHF.

The rearrangement links TRBV7-9 to TRBJ2-1; the D is unclear. The CDR3 covers 14 residues. Germline CDR1 reads SEHNR; CDR2 reads FQNEAQ (reference sequence). V lost 3 bases and J 10 bases, leaving 16 bases between the germline ends. CDR3 residues: CASSFETTGGEQFF. CDR3 DNA: TGTGCCAGCAGCTTCGAAACTACTGGTGGGGAGCAGTTCTTC. The variable domain in full, completed from reference TRBV7-9 and TRBJ2-1, reads DTGVSQNPRHKITKRGQNVTFRCDPISEHNRLYWYRQTLGQGPEFLTYFQNEAQLEKSRLLSDRFSAERPKGSFSTLEIQRTEQGDSAMYLCASSFETTGGEQFFGPGTRLTVL.

This sequence joins TRBV3-1 (or the pseudogene TRBV3-2) and TRBJ1-1; 10 nucleotides line up with TRBD1. Germline V lookup: CDR1 LGHDT, CDR2 YNNKEL (reference sequence). V lost 0 bases, J lost 4 bases, and 2 bases stayed unmatched. The CDR3 contains 15 residues. CDR3 protein: CASSQDGTGATEAFF. For the CDR3, the DNA is TGTGCCAGCAGCCAAGATGGGACAGGGGCCACTGAAGCTTTCTTT.

This chain connects TRBV4-3 to TRBJ2-5, with TRBD2 matching over 11 bases. This CDR3 region has 18 residues. V lost 0 bases to trimming and J lost 3 bases; unmatched junction nucleotides: 9. From germline, CDR1 is LGHNA and CDR2 YSLEER. The CDR3 nucleotides are TGCGCCAGCAGCCAAGAGGGTGGTAGCGGGAGGGCCAAAGAGACCCAGTACTTC. Translation: CASSQEGGSGRAKETQYF.